Detailed here is one TCR beta chain. Some clones are missing from TCRdb's copy, which holds only in-frame ones; the method was immunoSEQ multiplex PCR. The data hold 200,000 to 250,000 clones, with around 91% observed a single time. The CDR3 spans 11 residues. CDR1 and CDR2 from the germline V gene are SGHNT and YENEEA. Trimming took 4 bases from V and 6 from J, leaving 4 bases between them. These data are taken from a study of blood T cell repertoires in COVID-19. Participants had their cohort set by participant-reported clinical history. All exposed participants met a person with COVID-19 within 2 weeks before entering the study.

The sample consisted of PBMCs or T cells enriched from blood (not recorded which). The chain joins TRBV11-3 to TRBJ1-5; D is unresolved. This receptor was identified in a man younger than 40 who had been exposed to COVID-19. In DNA form, the CDR3 reads TGTGCCAGCAGCTCGGGTCAGCCCCAGCATTTT. Encoded protein: CASSSGQPQHF.